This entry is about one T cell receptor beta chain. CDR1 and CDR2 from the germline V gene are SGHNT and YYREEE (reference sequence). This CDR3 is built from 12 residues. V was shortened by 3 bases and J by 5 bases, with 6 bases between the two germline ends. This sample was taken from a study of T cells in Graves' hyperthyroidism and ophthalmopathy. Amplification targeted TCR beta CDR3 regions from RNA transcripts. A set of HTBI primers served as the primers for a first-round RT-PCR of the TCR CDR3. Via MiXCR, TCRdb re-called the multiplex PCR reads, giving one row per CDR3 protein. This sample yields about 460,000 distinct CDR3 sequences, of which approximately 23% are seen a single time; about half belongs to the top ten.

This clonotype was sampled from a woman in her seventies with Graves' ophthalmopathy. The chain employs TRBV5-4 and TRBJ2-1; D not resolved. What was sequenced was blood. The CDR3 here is CASSSTNNEQFF. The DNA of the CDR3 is TGTGCCAGCAGCTCAACCAACAATGAGCAGTTCTTC.